The 11 T cell receptor beta chains below were found in one sample sequenced in a study of T cell responses to AZD1222 COVID-19 vaccine. The assay was immunoSEQ multiplex PCR, and TCRdb's table has in-frame clones only and misses some. Of approximately 80,000 clones listed, around 91% are singletons. The sequenced sample was peripheral blood, obtained on day 0 of AZD1222 vaccination. These receptors came from an adult in good health.

The gene calls are TRBV27 and TRBJ2-7; 7 bases are shared with TRBD2. This CDR3 has 15 amino acids. The junction had 7 bases not matched to a gene; V was cut back by 2 bases and J by 3 bases. Germline CDR1 is MNHEY and CDR2 is SMNVEV (reference sequence). The CDR3 loop reads CASSLTSARNYEQYF. The DNA of the CDR3 is TGTGCCAGCAGTTTAACTAGCGCCCGGAACTACGAGCAGTACTTC.

This clone is classed as medium-sized. The chain employs TRBV19 and TRBJ1-2, with D tentatively TRBD1 (6 bases). The CDR3 covers 16 residues. Per germline, CDR1 LNHDA and CDR2 SQIVND (reference sequence). Trimming shortened V by 4 bases and J by 4 bases, and 19 bases separated the two germline ends. The CDR3 protein is CASSSTSGAGGYGYTF. The DNA for the CDR3 is TGTGCCAGTAGTAGTACTTCAGGGGCCGGAGGCTATGGCTACACCTTC.

The J gene is TRBJ2-5, the V gene TRBV6-5; 8 nucleotides line up with TRBD2. There are 14 residues in the CDR3. Germline CDR1 MNHEY, CDR2 SVGAGI. Trimming took 5 bases from V and 4 from J; bases not matched to a gene: 6. CDR3 bases: TGTGCCAGCAGTAGACCGGGGGGGAGAGAGACCCAGTACTTC. Translated: CASSRPGGRETQYF.

The CDR3, as DNA: TGTGCCAGCAGCTCCTACTACGAGCAGTACTTC. Residues: CASSSYYEQYF. The gene calls are TRBV7-9 and TRBJ2-7; no clear D. Germline CDR1 SEHNR, CDR2 FQNEAQ (reference sequence). The V end lost 4 bases, the J end lost 3 bases, and 4 bases lay between the germline ends. The CDR3 totals 11 residues.

The V and J genes are TRBV27 and TRBJ2-3, with 10 bases fitting TRBD2. The length of the CDR3 is 16 residues. The junction had 15 bases not matched to a gene; V was cut back by 8 bases and J by 7 bases. CDR1 is MNHEY and CDR2 is SMNVEV in the germline V gene (reference sequence). The CDR3 region is CASGPTLSGRVYTQYF. The DNA of the CDR3 is TGTGCCAGCGGCCCCACCCTAAGCGGGAGGGTATATACGCAGTATTTT.

On this clone itself: The junction does not match germline at one end; this may be a read error. V and J are TRBV7-7 and TRBJ2-1; the D gene could be TRBD1 or TRBD2 (5 bases each). The CDR3 loop spans 16 amino acids. Germline CDR1 is SSHAT and CDR2 is FNYEAQ (reference sequence). CDR3 in DNA: TGTGCTAGCAGCTCCCCCGGGACGGTTACCTACAATGAGCAGTTCTTC. It codes for CASSSPGTVTYNEQFF.

The chain carries TRBV5-4 and TRBJ2-7, with TRBD2 identical over 9 bases. The J segment lost 2 bases and the V segment lost 3 bases, leaving 6 bases of the junction unmatched. Germline values: CDR1 SGHNT, CDR2 YYREEE (reference sequence). The CDR3 spans 15 residues. This chain's CDR3 is CASSWGGGRAYEQYF. CDR3 DNA sequence: TGTGCCAGCAGCTGGGGCGGCGGGAGGGCCTACGAGCAGTACTTC.

The chain links TRBV7-9 to TRBJ2-3; D perhaps matches TRBD1 (5 bases). Germline lookup yields CDR1 SEHNR and CDR2 FQNEAQ (reference sequence). The CDR3 spans 15 residues. V was shortened by 1 base and J by 4 bases, with 12 bases between the two germline ends. The CDR3 DNA is TGTGCCAGCAGCTTAGTTCAGGGTGAGGCAGATACGCAGTATTTT. It is translated as CASSLVQGEADTQYF.

This clone showed up just once. The CDR3 loop is CASSVDTSGNTIYF. CDR3 coding DNA: TGTGCCAGCAGCGTAGACACCTCTGGAAACACCATATATTTT. The chain links TRBV9 to TRBJ1-3; D not resolved. This CDR3 has 14 residues. V was shortened by 0 bases and J by 0 bases, with 4 bases between the two germline ends. Per the germline V gene, CDR1 is SGDLS and CDR2 is YYNGEE.

Written as DNA, the CDR3 is TGTGCCAGCAGCTCACGGACAGGGGAGTATGAAAAACTGTTTTTT. Residues: CASSSRTGEYEKLFF. The rearrangement joins TRBV9 to TRBJ1-4; the match to TRBD1 covers 9 bases. CDR3 length equals 15 residues. After removal of 4 bases from V and 6 bases from J, the junction contained 7 bases not matched to a gene. Germline V gene sequence: CDR1 SGDLS, CDR2 YYNGEE.

This clone was recorded only once. The CDR3 DNA follows: TGTGCCAGCAGTTCCATTACCCAGGGGGTATGGGAGACCCAGTACTTC. Translated: CASSSITQGVWETQYF. This chain links TRBV6-5 with TRBJ2-5, with 7 bases aligning to TRBD1. Germline values: CDR1 MNHEY, CDR2 SVGAGI. J lost 5 bases, V lost 4 bases, and 13 bases had no gene match. The CDR3 sequence is 16 residues long.